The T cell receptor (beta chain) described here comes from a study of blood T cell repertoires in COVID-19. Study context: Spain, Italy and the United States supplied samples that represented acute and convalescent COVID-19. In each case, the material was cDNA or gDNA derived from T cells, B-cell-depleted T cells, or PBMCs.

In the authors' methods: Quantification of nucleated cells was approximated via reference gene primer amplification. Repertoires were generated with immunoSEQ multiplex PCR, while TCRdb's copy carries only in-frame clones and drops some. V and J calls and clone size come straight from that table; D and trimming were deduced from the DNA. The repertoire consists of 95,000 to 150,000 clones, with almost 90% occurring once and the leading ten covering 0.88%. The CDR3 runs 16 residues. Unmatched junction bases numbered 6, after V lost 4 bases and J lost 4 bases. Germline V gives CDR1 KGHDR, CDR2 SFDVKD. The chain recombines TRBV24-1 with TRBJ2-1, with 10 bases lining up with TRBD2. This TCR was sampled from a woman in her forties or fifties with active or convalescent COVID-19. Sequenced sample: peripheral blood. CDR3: CATSDSSGSVYNEQFF. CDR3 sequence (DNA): TGTGCCACCAGTGACTCTAGCGGGAGCGTATACAATGAGCAGTTCTTC.